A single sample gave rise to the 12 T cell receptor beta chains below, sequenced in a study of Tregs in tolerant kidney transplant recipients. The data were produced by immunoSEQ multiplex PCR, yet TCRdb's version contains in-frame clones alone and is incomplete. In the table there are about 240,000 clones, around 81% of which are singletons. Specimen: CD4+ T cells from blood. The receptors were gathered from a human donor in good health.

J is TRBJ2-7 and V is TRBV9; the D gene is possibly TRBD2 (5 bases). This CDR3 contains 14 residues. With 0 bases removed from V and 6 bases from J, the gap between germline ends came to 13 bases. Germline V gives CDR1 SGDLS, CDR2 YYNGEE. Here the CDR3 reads CASSVAGGLGEQYF. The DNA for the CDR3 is TGTGCCAGCAGCGTAGCTGGCGGGTTGGGCGAGCAGTACTTC.

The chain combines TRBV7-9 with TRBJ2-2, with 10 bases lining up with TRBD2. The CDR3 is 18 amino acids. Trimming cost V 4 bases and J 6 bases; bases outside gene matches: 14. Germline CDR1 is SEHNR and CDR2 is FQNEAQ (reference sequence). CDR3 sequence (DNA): TGTGCCAGCAGCTCGCCCCTAGGTAGCGGGAGGATCTCCGGGGAGCTGTTTTTT. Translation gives CASSSPLGSGRISGELFF.

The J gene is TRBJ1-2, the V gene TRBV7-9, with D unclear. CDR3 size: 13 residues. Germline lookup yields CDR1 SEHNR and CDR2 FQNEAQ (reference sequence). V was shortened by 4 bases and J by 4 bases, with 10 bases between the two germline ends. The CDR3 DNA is TGTGCCAGCAGCTACCCGGGCGGCTATGGCTACACCTTC. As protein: CASSYPGGYGYTF.

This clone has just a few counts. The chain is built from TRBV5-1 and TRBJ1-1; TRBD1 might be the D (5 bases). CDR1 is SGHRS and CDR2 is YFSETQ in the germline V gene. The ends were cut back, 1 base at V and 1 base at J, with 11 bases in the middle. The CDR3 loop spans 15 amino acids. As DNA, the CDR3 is TGCGCCAGCAGCTTGAAGACAGTTTCGAACACTGAAGCTTTCTTT. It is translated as CASSLKTVSNTEAFF.

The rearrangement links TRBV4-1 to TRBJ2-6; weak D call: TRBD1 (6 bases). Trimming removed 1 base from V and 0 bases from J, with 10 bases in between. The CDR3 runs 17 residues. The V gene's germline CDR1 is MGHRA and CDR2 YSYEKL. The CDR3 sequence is CASSQGQALSGANVLTF. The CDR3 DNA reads TGCGCCAGCAGCCAAGGACAGGCCCTCTCTGGGGCCAACGTCCTGACTTTC.

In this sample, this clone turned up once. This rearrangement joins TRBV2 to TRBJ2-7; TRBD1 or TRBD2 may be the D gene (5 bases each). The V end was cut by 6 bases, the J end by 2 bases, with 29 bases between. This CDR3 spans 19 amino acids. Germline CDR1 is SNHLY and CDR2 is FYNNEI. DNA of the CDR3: TGTGCCAGCAGCCTACCAATCAGAATTCCGGGACGGGTTACCTACGAGCAGTACTTC. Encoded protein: CASSLPIRIPGRVTYEQYF.

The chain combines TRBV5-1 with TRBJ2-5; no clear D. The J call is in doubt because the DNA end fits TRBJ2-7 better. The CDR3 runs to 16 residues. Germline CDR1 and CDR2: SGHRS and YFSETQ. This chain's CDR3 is CASRQYTEVNSYEQYF. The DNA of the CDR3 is TGCGCCAGCAGGCAATACACTGAGGTCAACTCCTACGAGCAGTACTTC.

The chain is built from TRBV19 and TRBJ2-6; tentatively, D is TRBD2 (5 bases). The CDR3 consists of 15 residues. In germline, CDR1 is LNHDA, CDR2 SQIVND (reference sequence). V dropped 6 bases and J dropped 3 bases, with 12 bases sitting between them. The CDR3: CASRRELGGANVLTF. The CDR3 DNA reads TGTGCCAGTAGGAGGGAACTGGGTGGGGCCAACGTCCTGACTTTC.

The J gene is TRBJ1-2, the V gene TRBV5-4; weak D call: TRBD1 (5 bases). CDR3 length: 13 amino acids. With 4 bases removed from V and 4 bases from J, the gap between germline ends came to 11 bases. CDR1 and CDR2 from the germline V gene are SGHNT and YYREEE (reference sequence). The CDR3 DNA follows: TGTGCCAGCAGCCCGGGGACTAGCTATGGCTACACCTTC. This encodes CASSPGTSYGYTF.

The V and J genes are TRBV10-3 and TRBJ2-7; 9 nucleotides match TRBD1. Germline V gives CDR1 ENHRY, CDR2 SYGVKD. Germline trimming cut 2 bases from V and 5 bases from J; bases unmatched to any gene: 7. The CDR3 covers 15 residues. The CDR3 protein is CAISEPGTGIDEQYF. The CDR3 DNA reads TGTGCCATCAGTGAGCCCGGGACAGGGATCGACGAGCAGTACTTC.

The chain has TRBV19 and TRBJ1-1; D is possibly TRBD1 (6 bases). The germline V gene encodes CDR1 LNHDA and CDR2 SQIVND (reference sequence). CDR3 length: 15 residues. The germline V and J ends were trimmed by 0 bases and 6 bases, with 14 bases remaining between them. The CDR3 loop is CASSIDPGGWAEAFF. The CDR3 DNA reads TGTGCCAGTAGTATAGATCCGGGGGGCTGGGCTGAAGCTTTCTTT. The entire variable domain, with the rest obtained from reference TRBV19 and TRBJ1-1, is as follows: DGGITQSPKYLFRKEGQNVTLSCEQNLNHDAMYWYRQDPGQGLRLIYYSQIVNDFQKGDIAEGYSVSREKKESFPLTVTSAQKNPTAFYLCASSIDPGGWAEAFFGQGTRLTVV.

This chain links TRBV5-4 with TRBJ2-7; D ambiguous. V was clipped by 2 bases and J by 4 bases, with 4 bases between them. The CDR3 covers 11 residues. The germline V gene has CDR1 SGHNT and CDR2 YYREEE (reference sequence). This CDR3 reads CASSLGYEQYF. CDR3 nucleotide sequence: TGTGCCAGCAGCTTAGGGTACGAGCAGTACTTC.